This entry is about one T cell receptor (beta chain). Its specificity is not known. This sample is part of a study of cytomegalovirus exposure and HLA in healthy donors. Whole-study findings and limits: As confirmed in vitro, three CMV-associated chains were specific for CMV antigens. Among donors in an Asian-associated ancestry cluster, a later analysis reportedly found fewer N-insertions than the roughly 610-donor mean.

The PCR was carried out with 60 Vbeta primers and 13 Jbeta primers. Profiled with immunoSEQ multiplex PCR; TCRdb holds only in-frame clones, not every one. Of 85,000 to 100,000 clones listed, 86% are singletons. J was trimmed by 2 bases and V by 6 bases; bases with no gene match: 8. The CDR3 extends over 15 amino acids. Germline V gives CDR1 SNHLY, CDR2 FYNNEI. This chain joins TRBV2 and TRBJ2-3, with 7 bases fitting TRBD2. The clonotype was recovered from a man aged 25 to 40 in good health and CMV-seropositive. Sequenced material: PBMCs. CDR3 protein: CASRAGLTITDTQYF. CDR3 nucleotides: TGTGCCAGCAGAGCGGGACTAACCATCACAGATACGCAGTATTTT.